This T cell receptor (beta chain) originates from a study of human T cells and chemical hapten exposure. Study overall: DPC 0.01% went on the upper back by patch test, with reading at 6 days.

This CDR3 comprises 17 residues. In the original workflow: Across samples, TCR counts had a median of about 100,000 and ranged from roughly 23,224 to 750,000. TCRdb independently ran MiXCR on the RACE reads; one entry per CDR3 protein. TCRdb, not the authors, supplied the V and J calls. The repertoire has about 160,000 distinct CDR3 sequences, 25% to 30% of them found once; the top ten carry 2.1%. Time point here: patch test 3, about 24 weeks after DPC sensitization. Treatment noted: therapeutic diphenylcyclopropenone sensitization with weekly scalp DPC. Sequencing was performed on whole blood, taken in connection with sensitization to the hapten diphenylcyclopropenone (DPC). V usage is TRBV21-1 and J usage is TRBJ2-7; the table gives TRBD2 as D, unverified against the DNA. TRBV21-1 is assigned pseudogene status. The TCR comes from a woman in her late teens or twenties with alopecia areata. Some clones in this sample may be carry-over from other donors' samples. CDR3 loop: CASSKDIPSGNPYEQYF. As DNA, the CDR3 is TGTGCCAGCAGCAAAGACATTCCCTCGGGGAACCCCTACGAGCAGTACTTC.